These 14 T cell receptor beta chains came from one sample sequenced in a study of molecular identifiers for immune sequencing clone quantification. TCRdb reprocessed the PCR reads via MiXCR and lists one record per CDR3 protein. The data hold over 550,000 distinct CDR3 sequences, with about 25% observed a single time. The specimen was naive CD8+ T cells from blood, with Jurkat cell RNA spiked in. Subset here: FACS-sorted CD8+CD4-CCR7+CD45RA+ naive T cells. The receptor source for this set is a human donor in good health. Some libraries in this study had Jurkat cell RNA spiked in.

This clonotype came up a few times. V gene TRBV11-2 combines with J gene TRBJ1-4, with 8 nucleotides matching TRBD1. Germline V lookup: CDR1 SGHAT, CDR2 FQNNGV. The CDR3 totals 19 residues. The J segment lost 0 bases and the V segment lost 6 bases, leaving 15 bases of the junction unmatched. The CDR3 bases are TGTGCCAGCAGTCAACCCGTGGGGACAGGCCTTTCAACTAATGAAAAACTGTTTTTT. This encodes CASSQPVGTGLSTNEKLFF. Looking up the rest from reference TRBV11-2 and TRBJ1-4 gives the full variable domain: EAGVAQSPRYKIIEKRQSVAFWCNPISGHATLYWYQQILGQGPKLLIQFQNNGVVDDSQLPKDRFSAERLKGVDSTLKIQPAKLEDSAVYLCASSQPVGTGLSTNEKLFFGSGTQLSVL.

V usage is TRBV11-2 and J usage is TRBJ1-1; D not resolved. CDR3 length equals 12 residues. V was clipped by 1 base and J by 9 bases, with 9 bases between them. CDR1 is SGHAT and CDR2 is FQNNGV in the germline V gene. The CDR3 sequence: CASSLGRHKAFF. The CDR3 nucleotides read TGTGCCAGCAGCTTAGGGAGGCACAAAGCTTTCTTT.

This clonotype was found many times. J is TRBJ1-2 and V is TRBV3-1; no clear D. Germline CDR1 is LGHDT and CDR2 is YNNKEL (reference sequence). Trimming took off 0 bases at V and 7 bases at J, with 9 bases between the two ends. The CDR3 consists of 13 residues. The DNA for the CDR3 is TGTGCCAGCAGCCAAGAAGCTGGATTTGGCTACACCTTC. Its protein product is CASSQEAGFGYTF.

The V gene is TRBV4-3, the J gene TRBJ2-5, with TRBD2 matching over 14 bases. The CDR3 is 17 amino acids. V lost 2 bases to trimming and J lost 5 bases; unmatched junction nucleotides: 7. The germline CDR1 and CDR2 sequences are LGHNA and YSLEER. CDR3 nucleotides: TGCGCCAGCAGCCAACGACTAGCGGGAGGGCCGGCCGAGACCCAGTACTTC. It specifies CASSQRLAGGPAETQYF.

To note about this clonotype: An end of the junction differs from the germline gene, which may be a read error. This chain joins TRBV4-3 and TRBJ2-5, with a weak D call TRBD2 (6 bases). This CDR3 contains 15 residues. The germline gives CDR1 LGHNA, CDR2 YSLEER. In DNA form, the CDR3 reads TGCGCCAGCGGCCAAGCCCGGGGGAGGCAAGAGACCCAGTACTTC. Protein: CASGQARGRQETQYF.

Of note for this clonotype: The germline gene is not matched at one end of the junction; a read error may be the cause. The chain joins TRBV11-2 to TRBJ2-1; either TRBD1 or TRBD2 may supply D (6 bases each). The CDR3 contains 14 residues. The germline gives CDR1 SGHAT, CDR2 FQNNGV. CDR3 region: CASSPVGGGNEQFF. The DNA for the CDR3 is TGCGCCAGCAGCCCCGTTGGAGGGGGGAATGAGCAGTTCTTC.

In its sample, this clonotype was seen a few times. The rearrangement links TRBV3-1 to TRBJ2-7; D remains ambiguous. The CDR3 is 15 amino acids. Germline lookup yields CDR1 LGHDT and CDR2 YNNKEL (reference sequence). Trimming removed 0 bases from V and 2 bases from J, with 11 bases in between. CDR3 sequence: CASSQDASRTYEQYF. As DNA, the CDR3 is TGTGCCAGCAGCCAAGACGCTTCGCGCACCTACGAGCAGTACTTC.

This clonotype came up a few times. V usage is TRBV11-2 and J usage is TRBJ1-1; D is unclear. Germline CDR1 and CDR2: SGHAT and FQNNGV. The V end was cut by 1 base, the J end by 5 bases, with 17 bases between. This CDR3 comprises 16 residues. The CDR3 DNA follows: TGTGCCAGCAGCTTAGTAATGCGGGGTGGAGAGACTGAAGCTTTCTTT. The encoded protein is CASSLVMRGGETEAFF.

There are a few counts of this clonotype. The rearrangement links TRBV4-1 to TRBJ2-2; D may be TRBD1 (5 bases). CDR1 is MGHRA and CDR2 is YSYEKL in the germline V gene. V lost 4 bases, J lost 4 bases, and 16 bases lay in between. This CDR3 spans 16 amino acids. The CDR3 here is CASSLSGAQGTGELFF. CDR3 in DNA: TGCGCCAGCAGCCTAAGTGGGGCGCAGGGCACCGGGGAGCTGTTTTTT.

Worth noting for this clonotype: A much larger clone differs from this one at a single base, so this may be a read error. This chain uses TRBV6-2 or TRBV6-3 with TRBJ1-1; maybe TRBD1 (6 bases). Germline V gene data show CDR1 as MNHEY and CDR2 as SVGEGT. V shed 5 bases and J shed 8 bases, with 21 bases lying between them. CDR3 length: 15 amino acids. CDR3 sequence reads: CASSPERGAPSEAFF. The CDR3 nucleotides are TGTGCCAGCAGTCCCGAAAGGGGGGCACCGTCCGAAGCTTTCTTT.

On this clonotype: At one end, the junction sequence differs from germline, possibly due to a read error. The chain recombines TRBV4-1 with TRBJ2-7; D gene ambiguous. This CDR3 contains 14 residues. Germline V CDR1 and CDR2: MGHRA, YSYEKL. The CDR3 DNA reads TGCGCCAGCAGCCAAGATAAACAGTCCTGCGAGCAGTACTTC. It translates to CASSQDKQSCEQYF.

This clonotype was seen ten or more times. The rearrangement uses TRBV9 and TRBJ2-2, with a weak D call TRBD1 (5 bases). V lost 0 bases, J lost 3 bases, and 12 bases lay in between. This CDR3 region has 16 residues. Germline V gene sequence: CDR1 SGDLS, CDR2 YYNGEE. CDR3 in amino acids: CASSVVARVDTGELFF. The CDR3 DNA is TGTGCCAGCAGCGTAGTGGCCAGGGTGGACACCGGGGAGCTGTTTTTT.

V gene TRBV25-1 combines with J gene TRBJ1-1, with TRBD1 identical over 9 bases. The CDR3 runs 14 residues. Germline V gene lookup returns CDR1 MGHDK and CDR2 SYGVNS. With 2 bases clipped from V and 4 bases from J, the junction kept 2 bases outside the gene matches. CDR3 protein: CASSETTGGTEAFF. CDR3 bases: TGTGCCAGCAGTGAAACGACAGGGGGCACTGAAGCTTTCTTT.

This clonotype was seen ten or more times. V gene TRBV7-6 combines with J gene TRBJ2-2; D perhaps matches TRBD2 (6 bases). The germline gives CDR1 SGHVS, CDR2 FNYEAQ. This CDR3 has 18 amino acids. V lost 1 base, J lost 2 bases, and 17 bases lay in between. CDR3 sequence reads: CASSLDISSGSNTGELFF. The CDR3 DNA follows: TGTGCCAGCAGCTTAGACATCTCCAGCGGGTCAAACACCGGGGAGCTGTTTTTT.